This T cell receptor beta chain was identified in a study of OX40 agonist ivuxolimab in advanced cancers. Trimming shortened V by 2 bases and J by 7 bases, and 4 bases separated the two germline ends. The CDR3 runs 12 residues. In germline, CDR1 is SGHNT, CDR2 YYREEE (reference sequence). The repertoire was sequenced with immunoSEQ multiplex PCR; TCRdb's copy has only in-frame clones and lacks some. Of roughly 60,000 clones in the sample, roughly 84% were seen once. The TCR was taken from an adult with an advanced solid tumor such as melanoma, head and neck, liver or kidney cancer. The sequenced sample was CD4+ or CD8+ T cells sorted from blood, obtained in a trial of the OX40 agonist ivuxolimab. The chain carries TRBV5-4 and TRBJ1-6; D is undetermined. The CDR3 nucleotides read TGTGCCAGCAGCTTCGCCAATTCACCCCTCCACTTT. This sequence encodes CASSFANSPLHF.